This TCR beta chain is from a study of human T cells and chemical hapten exposure. The CDR3 consists of 15 residues. V dropped 6 bases and J dropped 5; count of bases not matched to a gene: 5. Germline loops: CDR1 SGHTA, CDR2 FQGTGA. A remark on this clonotype: The antigen is undetermined.

From whole blood left unfractionated, total RNA was extracted. Regarding the study as a whole: TCRs whose frequency exceeded 1 in 1000 remained the same following DPC sensitization.

TCRdb redid the calling of the 5' RACE reads with MiXCR, one entry per CDR3 protein. The table lists approximately 110,000 distinct CDR3 sequences, around 20% of them singletons. V usage is TRBV7-3 and J usage is TRBJ2-1, with 12 bases lining up with TRBD2. This receptor was taken from a human donor in good health. The CDR3 reads CASRRTSGNHNEQFF. The CDR3 coding sequence is TGTGCCAGCAGGAGGACTAGCGGGAATCACAATGAGCAGTTCTTC.